These T cell receptor beta chains were read from a single sample in a study of memory B cells and T cells in multiple sclerosis. Only in-frame clones appear in the TCRdb table, and some are missing; sequencing was by immunoSEQ multiplex PCR. The table includes over 35,000 clones, about four fifths detected once. No antigen has been identified for these receptors. The sequencing input was PBMCs from blood kept in culture. The receptors were gathered from a human donor with multiple sclerosis. The CDR3 runs from the conserved cysteine through the conserved F or W. A D gene is named only where the DNA matches it firmly. Expanded clones get a size class; other rows say once, few or many, or leave the size out.

d_gene: NA; abundance: NA; j_gene: TRBJ1-4; v_gene: TRBV15; CDR3nt: TGTGCCACCAGCAGAGTGGGGAGCAGACTCGATGAAAAACTGTTTTTT; CDR3aa: CATSRVGSRLDEKLFF
d_gene: NA; abundance: once; j_gene: TRBJ1-5; v_gene: TRBV18; CDR3nt: TGTGCCAGCTCACCCTCGGGGGGTTTTGGGCCCCAGCATTTT; CDR3aa: CASSPSGGFGPQHF
d_gene: TRBD1; abundance: NA; j_gene: TRBJ1-4; v_gene: TRBV7-2; CDR3nt: TGTGCCAGCAGCTTAGTGGCTACAGGGGAGTATGAAAAACTGTTTTTT; CDR3aa: CASSLVATGEYEKLFF
d_gene: NA; abundance: NA; j_gene: TRBJ1-3; v_gene: TRBV9; CDR3nt: TGTGCCAGCAGCGTGGCTAGCTCTGGAAACACCATATATTTT; CDR3aa: CASSVASSGNTIYF
d_gene: TRBD1; abundance: NA; j_gene: TRBJ1-1; v_gene: TRBV6-5; CDR3nt: TGTGCCAGCAGTTACCTTCGGACAGGGGGGAACACTGAAGCTTTCTTT; CDR3aa: CASSYLRTGGNTEAFF
d_gene: NA; abundance: NA; j_gene: TRBJ2-3; v_gene: TRBV2; CDR3nt: TGTGCCAGCAGTGTAGAGGGAAACACAGATACGCAGTACTTT; CDR3aa: CASSVEGNTDTQYF
d_gene: TRBD1; abundance: few; j_gene: TRBJ2-7; v_gene: TRBV7-2; CDR3nt: TGTGCCAGCAGCCGAGATCGGGACAGCCACGAGCAGTACTTC; CDR3aa: CASSRDRDSHEQYF
d_gene: NA; abundance: NA; j_gene: TRBJ2-3; v_gene: TRBV21-1; CDR3nt: TGTGCCAGCAGCAATATGGAGGGGTCTAGCACAGATACGCAGTATTTT; CDR3aa: CASSNMEGSSTDTQYF
d_gene: NA; abundance: NA; j_gene: TRBJ2-7; v_gene: TRBV14; CDR3nt: TGTGCCAGCAGCCAAGTCGGAGGGCCTGACCACGAGCAGTACTTC; CDR3aa: CASSQVGGPDHEQYF
d_gene: NA; abundance: NA; j_gene: TRBJ1-1; v_gene: TRBV5-1; CDR3nt: TGCGCCAGCAGCTTGGGAGGGGAGGAAGCTTTCTTT; CDR3aa: CASSLGGEEAFF
d_gene: NA; abundance: NA; j_gene: TRBJ2-1; v_gene: TRBV7-3; CDR3nt: TGTGCCAGCAGCTCCAGCACCCATGGTGAGCAGTTCTTC; CDR3aa: CASSSSTHGEQFF
d_gene: NA; abundance: NA; j_gene: TRBJ1-4; v_gene: TRBV5-1; CDR3nt: TGCGCCAGCAGCCCGGACACGGCCGATGAAAAACTGTTTTTT; CDR3aa: CASSPDTADEKLFF
d_gene: TRBD2; abundance: NA; j_gene: TRBJ2-7; v_gene: TRBV5-1; CDR3nt: TGCGCCAGCAGCTTGGTGTCCGGGGGGGCAAGCGAGCAGTACTTC; CDR3aa: CASSLVSGGASEQYF
d_gene: TRBD2; abundance: NA; j_gene: TRBJ2-1; v_gene: TRBV7-9; CDR3nt: TGTGCCAGCAGCTTAGTGTTCGCTAGCGGGGATTACAATGAGCAGTTCTTC; CDR3aa: CASSLVFASGDYNEQFF
d_gene: TRBD1; abundance: NA; j_gene: TRBJ1-5; v_gene: TRBV19; CDR3nt: TGTGCCAGTAGTCTCCAGGGGGATCAGCCCCAGCATTTT; CDR3aa: CASSLQGDQPQHF
d_gene: NA; abundance: NA; j_gene: TRBJ1-4; v_gene: TRBV11-2; CDR3nt: TGTGCCAGCAGCTTAGGGGCGGGAACTAATGAAAAACTGTTTTTT; CDR3aa: CASSLGAGTNEKLFF
d_gene: NA; abundance: NA; j_gene: TRBJ1-2; v_gene: TRBV29-1; CDR3nt: TGCAGCGTTGTCTCGGGCTATGGCTACACCTTC; CDR3aa: CSVVSGYGYTF
d_gene: NA; abundance: NA; j_gene: TRBJ2-2; v_gene: TRBV10-3; CDR3nt: TGTGCCATCAGGAAAAACACCGGGGAGCTGTTTTTT; CDR3aa: CAIRKNTGELFF
d_gene: NA; abundance: NA; j_gene: TRBJ1-1; v_gene: TRBV7-9; CDR3nt: TGTGCCAGCAGCTCTAGAGGGGGGGACACTGAAGCTTTCTTT; CDR3aa: CASSSRGGDTEAFF
d_gene: NA; abundance: NA; j_gene: TRBJ2-3; v_gene: TRBV28; CDR3nt: TGTGCCAGCAGTTTAAGGGTCACAGATACGCAGTATTTT; CDR3aa: CASSLRVTDTQYF
d_gene: NA; abundance: once; j_gene: TRBJ1-5; v_gene: TRBV6-5; CDR3nt: TGTGCCAGCAGTTACGCAGAGGGGGAGCCCCAGCATTTT; CDR3aa: CASSYAEGEPQHF
d_gene: NA; abundance: NA; j_gene: TRBJ2-2; v_gene: TRBV28; CDR3nt: TGTGCCAGCAGCCGGGTCCCCCGTGGAACCGGGGAGCTGTTTTTT; CDR3aa: CASSRVPRGTGELFF
d_gene: NA; abundance: NA; j_gene: TRBJ1-1; v_gene: TRBV10-3; CDR3nt: TGTGCCATCGGGGGCGGCACTGAAGCTTTCTTT; CDR3aa: CAIGGGTEAFF
d_gene: TRBD2; abundance: NA; j_gene: TRBJ2-3; v_gene: TRBV6-6; CDR3nt: TGTGCCAGCAGTTACGTGGGGGGAGGGGATACGCAGTATTTT; CDR3aa: CASSYVGGGDTQYF
d_gene: TRBD2; abundance: NA; j_gene: TRBJ2-5; v_gene: TRBV7-2; CDR3nt: TGTGCCAGCAGCTTAGTCGTCAGCACTAGCGGGGGGGCGGGGAAGACCCAGTACTTC; CDR3aa: CASSLVVSTSGGAGKTQYF
d_gene: NA; abundance: few; j_gene: TRBJ1-5; v_gene: TRBV4-1; CDR3nt: TGCGCCAGCAGCCAAGACAGGGTACCTGGGCCCCAGCATTTT; CDR3aa: CASSQDRVPGPQHF
d_gene: NA; abundance: NA; j_gene: TRBJ1-4; v_gene: TRBV7-2; CDR3nt: TGTGCCAGCAGCTTTAACTTTAATGAAAAACTGTTTTTT; CDR3aa: CASSFNFNEKLFF
d_gene: NA; abundance: few; j_gene: TRBJ1-4; v_gene: TRBV6-5; CDR3nt: TGTGCCAGCACCCGGACAAATAATGAAAAACTGTTTTTT; CDR3aa: CASTRTNNEKLFF
d_gene: NA; abundance: few; j_gene: TRBJ1-3; v_gene: TRBV7-9; CDR3nt: TGTGCCAGCAGCCCCGTGGACAGTCGGGGCTCTGGAAACACCATATATTTT; CDR3aa: CASSPVDSRGSGNTIYF
d_gene: NA; abundance: NA; j_gene: TRBJ1-6; v_gene: TRBV11-2; CDR3nt: TGTGCCAGCAGCTTAGAAGACCTGCCAAATTCACCCCTCCACTTT; CDR3aa: CASSLEDLPNSPLHF
d_gene: TRBD1; abundance: NA; j_gene: TRBJ1-1; v_gene: TRBV19; CDR3nt: TGTGCCAGTGCTTCCGGGACAGTGAACACTGAAGCTTTCTTT; CDR3aa: CASASGTVNTEAFF
d_gene: TRBD2; abundance: NA; j_gene: TRBJ2-3; v_gene: TRBV18; CDR3nt: TGTGCCAGCTCACCTCAAGGGACTAGCGGGGACCTAAGCACAGATACGCAGTATTTT; CDR3aa: CASSPQGTSGDLSTDTQYF
d_gene: NA; abundance: once; j_gene: TRBJ1-1; v_gene: TRBV7-2; CDR3nt: TGTGCCAGCAGGTGGAAGGGGGGCGGCACTGAAGCTTTCTTT; CDR3aa: CASRWKGGGTEAFF
d_gene: TRBD1; abundance: NA; j_gene: TRBJ1-1; v_gene: TRBV27; CDR3nt: TGTGCCAGCAGTTTAGCCGCAGGGGGGTACACTGAAGCTTTCTTT; CDR3aa: CASSLAAGGYTEAFF
d_gene: NA; abundance: NA; j_gene: TRBJ1-1; v_gene: TRBV30; CDR3nt: TGTGCCTGGAGTCCTCTCGGCACTGAAGCTTTCTTT; CDR3aa: CAWSPLGTEAFF
d_gene: NA; abundance: NA; j_gene: TRBJ1-1; v_gene: TRBV30; CDR3nt: TGTGCCTGGGAGATCTTGACTAACACTGAAGCTTTCTTT; CDR3aa: CAWEILTNTEAFF
d_gene: NA; abundance: NA; j_gene: TRBJ1-1; v_gene: TRBV11-3; CDR3nt: TGTGCCAGCAGCTTCGACGGGAACACTGAAGCTTTCTTT; CDR3aa: CASSFDGNTEAFF